The clone carrying this TCR beta chain appeared many times. Its antigen is as yet unknown. This entry comes from a study of neurological immune-mediated disorders. Overall study findings and caveats: Patients with HTLV-1-associated myelopathy had the highest level of TCR clonal expansion, whereas patients with multiple sclerosis had the lowest level, falling beneath the level found in healthy controls.

Each TCR transcript was tagged with a 10-nucleotide random UMI during 5'RACE. TCRdb fed the 5' RACE reads into MiXCR, producing one record per CDR3 protein. This table holds about 57,000 distinct CDR3 sequences, over 8.5% found once. V was pared by 5 bases and J by 12 bases, with 16 bases between. Germline lookup yields CDR1 MNHEY and CDR2 SMNVEV (reference sequence). The CDR3 has 13 amino acids. The time point here: longitudinal time-point 1 (baseline). Unsorted libraries were prepared from 2 million PBMCs held at -80 C. The sequenced material came from PBMCs. This receptor was identified in a male donor with HTLV-1-associated myelopathy (HAM/TSP). The chain joins TRBV27 to TRBJ1-4; tentative D call: TRBD1 (5 bases). The CDR3 region has the DNA TGTGCCAGCAGTCCGCCGGGGAGGGGACAACTGTTTTTT. Translated: CASSPPGRGQLFF.